Each of the 17 T cell receptor beta chains below was sequenced from the same sample in a study of blood T cell repertoires in COVID-19 (dated by TCRdb to 2018 to 2020). To prepare the library, the immunoSEQ multiplex PCR assay was applied. TCRdb took this table from immuneACCESS and kept in-frame rearrangements with V and J called. Such tables lack part of the clones; where checked against another copy, unresolved V genes explain under half of the gap, and the rest is unexplained. The sample data list under 250,000 clones, and approximately 83% of these were observed just once. The ten largest clones represent less than 2.5% of the sample. The sequenced material came from peripheral blood. The receptors shown here come from a woman aged 60-70 years with acute or convalescent COVID-19.

The rearrangement links TRBV5-1 to TRBJ2-5; TRBD1 agrees at 8 bases. The CDR3 consists of 14 residues. Germline V lookup: CDR1 SGHRS, CDR2 YFSETQ. The J segment lost 3 bases and the V segment lost 5 bases, leaving 6 bases of the junction unmatched. The CDR3 is CASSIDRGEETQYF. The CDR3 nucleotides read TGCGCCAGCAGTATCGACAGGGGCGAAGAGACCCAGTACTTC.

The rearrangement joins TRBV6-1 to TRBJ2-7, with no clear D. The CDR3 runs 15 residues. Looked up from germline, CDR1 is MNHNS and CDR2 is SASEGT. Trimming took 2 bases from V and 3 from J, leaving 14 bases between them. As DNA, the CDR3 is TGTGCCAGCAGTGAAATGGCCCTGGAGTTCTACGAGCAGTACTTC. Amino acid sequence: CASSEMALEFYEQYF.

The chain employs TRBV6-2 or TRBV6-3 and TRBJ2-1; 9 nucleotides line up with TRBD1. Germline loops: CDR1 MNHEY, CDR2 SVGEGT. J was trimmed by 8 bases and V by 0 bases; bases with no gene match: 14. The CDR3 consists of 18 residues. The DNA of the CDR3 is TGTGCCAGCAGTTACTCGGGCCCGCAGGACAGGGGTCCCTATGAGCAGTTCTTC. Translating it yields CASSYSGPQDRGPYEQFF.

The gene calls are TRBV5-5 and TRBJ2-2, with a possible D match to TRBD1 (5 bases). CDR3 length: 15 residues. Trimming stripped 1 base from V and 3 bases from J, with 10 bases between. Germline CDR1 SGHKS, CDR2 YYEKEE (reference sequence). DNA for the CDR3: TGTGCCAGCAGCTTGCAGGGCGTGGACACCGGGGAGCTGTTTTTT. This translates into CASSLQGVDTGELFF.

V usage is TRBV19 and J usage is TRBJ1-5; 9 nucleotides match TRBD1. CDR1 and CDR2 from the germline V gene are LNHDA and SQIVND (reference sequence). The CDR3 loop spans 18 amino acids. V was pared by 5 bases and J by 0 bases, with 11 bases of the junction left unmatched. The CDR3 nucleotides are TGTGCCAGTAGTCCAACGGGACAGGGAATTGCTAGCAATCAGCCCCAGCATTTT. This translates into CASSPTGQGIASNQPQHF.

This sequence joins TRBV4-2 and TRBJ2-2, with TRBD2 identical over 7 bases. This CDR3 comprises 18 residues. V shed 0 bases and J 4 bases; nucleotides not matched to a gene: 11. Germline V gene sequence: CDR1 LGHNA, CDR2 YNFKEQ. The CDR3 spells CASSQESSGGSGTGELFF. CDR3 coding DNA: TGTGCCAGCAGCCAAGAGTCGTCGGGGGGAAGCGGCACCGGGGAGCTGTTTTTT.

This clone has only one observation. The chain employs TRBV6-1 and TRBJ1-1; the D is unclear. CDR1 and CDR2 from the germline V gene are MNHNS and SASEGT. Between the trimmed V and J ends, which lost 1 base and 7 bases, there was a span of 7 bases. This CDR3 has 12 residues. CDR3 in DNA: TGTGCCAGCAGTGAAGGTAATTATGAAGCTTTCTTT. Translated: CASSEGNYEAFF.

V gene TRBV5-6 combines with J gene TRBJ1-4, with D possibly TRBD1 on 6 matching bases. Germline CDR1 is SGHDT and CDR2 is YYEEEE. The V gene lost 4 bases and the J gene lost 6 bases, with 13 bases spanning the gap. The CDR3 spans 14 residues. As DNA, the CDR3 is TGTGCCAGCAGCGTACAGGGTCAGGATGAAAAACTGTTTTTT. As protein: CASSVQGQDEKLFF.

The gene calls are TRBV27 and TRBJ1-1; weak D call: TRBD1 (6 bases). V lost 5 bases to trimming and J lost 1 base, with 8 bases between them. The CDR3 spans 13 residues. CDR1 is MNHEY, CDR2 SMNVEV, per germline (reference sequence). CDR3 bases: TGTGCCAGCAGTATGGGGGCGAACACTGAAGCTTTCTTT. It yields the protein CASSMGANTEAFF.

This clone has just a few counts. The chain recombines TRBV21-1 with TRBJ2-7; the DNA was not used to check the table's D call, TRBD1. TRBV21-1 is reported as a pseudogene. The CDR3 length is 18 residues. CDR3 amino acids: CASSKAKSRGQIGYEQYF. CDR3 nucleotides: TGTGCCAGCAGCAAAGCGAAAAGCAGGGGACAGATTGGCTACGAGCAGTACTTC.

The gene calls are TRBV4-2 and TRBJ1-2; maybe TRBD1 (5 bases). The CDR3 spans 13 residues. Germline values: CDR1 LGHNA, CDR2 YNFKEQ. Trimming removed 1 base at V and 11 bases at J, with 14 bases between. CDR3 residues: CASSQGRGGVYTF. In DNA, the CDR3 is TGTGCCAGCAGCCAAGGTCGGGGCGGGGTTTACACCTTC.

For the CDR3, the DNA is TGTGCCAGCAGCCGACAGGGGTCTGAAGCTTTCTTT. Translation: CASSRQGSEAFF. The rearrangement joins TRBV7-6 to TRBJ1-1; 8 bases are shared with TRBD1. CDR1 is SGHVS and CDR2 is FNYEAQ in the germline V gene. This CDR3 spans 12 amino acids. V lost 5 bases, J lost 6 bases, and 2 bases stayed unmatched. The variable domain in full, with the rest retrieved from reference TRBV7-6 and TRBJ1-1, is GAGVSQSPRYKVTKRGQDVALRCDPISGHVSLYWYRQALGQGPEFLTYFNYEAQQDKSGLPNDRFSAERPEGSISTLTIQRTEQRDSAMYRCASSRQGSEAFFGQGTRLTVV.

The chain is built from TRBV18 and TRBJ2-2; D call uncertain. Germline assignment: CDR1 KGHSH and CDR2 LQKENI. This CDR3 has 14 residues. Trimming took off 3 bases at V and 1 base at J, with 6 bases between the two ends. The DNA for the CDR3 is TGTGCCAGCTCACCCAGACAGAACACCGGGGAGCTGTTTTTT. This gives the protein CASSPRQNTGELFF.

This clone was seen just once. The chain uses TRBV27 and TRBJ1-6; D may be TRBD1 (5 bases). The V and J ends lost 2 bases and 11 bases respectively, with 13 bases between them. This CDR3 spans 14 amino acids. Germline-derived CDR1 and CDR2 are MNHEY and SMNVEV (reference sequence). CDR3 amino acids: CASSLGGSWAPLHF. Written as DNA, the CDR3 is TGTGCCAGCAGTTTAGGGGGGAGTTGGGCACCCCTCCACTTT.

This chain uses TRBV7-3 with TRBJ2-3, with 9 nucleotides matching TRBD2. The CDR3 consists of 16 residues. J was trimmed by 1 base and V by 3 bases; bases with no gene match: 5. Germline V gene sequence: CDR1 SGHTA, CDR2 FQGTGA. The CDR3 DNA is TGTGCCAGCAGCTTGACGACTAGCGGTGGCACAGATACGCAGTATTTT. This translates into CASSLTTSGGTDTQYF.

The CDR3: CASSGDRGGGSPLHF. The CDR3 DNA reads TGTGCCAGCAGCGGGGACAGGGGGGGTGGTTCACCCCTCCACTTT. This chain uses TRBV5-4 with TRBJ1-6; 11 bases are a match to TRBD1. CDR1 is SGHNT and CDR2 is YYREEE in the germline V gene (reference sequence). The V and J ends lost 4 bases and 9 bases, in that order; junction bases with no gene match: 6. CDR3 length: 15 residues.

Only one count was recorded for this clone. The chain couples TRBV7-2 to TRBJ1-1; D remains ambiguous. The germline V gene encodes CDR1 SGHTA and CDR2 FQGNSA. This CDR3 is 16 amino acids long. The V end was cut by 1 base, the J end by 1 base, with 13 bases between. The CDR3 nucleotides read TGTGCCAGCAGCTTAGTTGTTGCGGGCACGAACACTGAAGCTTTCTTT. Protein sequence: CASSLVVAGTNTEAFF.